One and the same sample provided the 13 T cell receptor beta chains below, sequenced in a study of shared clonotypes between healthy human individuals. Here immunoSEQ multiplex PCR was the method, and the copy in TCRdb shows in-frame clones only, minus some. The sample includes about 1.5 million clones, nearly 99% of them seen just once. The sequenced material came from naive CD4+ T cells sorted from blood. The subset here: CD45RA+ positively selected. The receptors shown here come from a man between 25 and 39 years old in good health.

The chain joins TRBV18 to TRBJ2-7; 7 bases are shared with TRBD2. The CDR3 loop spans 12 amino acids. V shed 4 bases, J shed 6 bases, and the junction held 3 bases outside the gene matches. Germline-derived CDR1 and CDR2 are KGHSH and LQKENI. CDR3 sequence reads: CASSRGGFEQYF. CDR3 nucleotides: TGTGCCAGCTCACGGGGGGGATTCGAGCAGTACTTC.

This chain connects TRBV30 to TRBJ2-1, with 10 bases matching TRBD2. The germline V gene encodes CDR1 GTSNPN and CDR2 SVGIG (reference sequence). The CDR3 length is 17 residues. J lost 6 bases, V lost 2 bases, and 13 bases had no gene match. CDR3 DNA: TGTGCCTGGAGTATGAGGTCTAGCGGGAGTTGGGTCAATGAGCAGTTCTTC. Protein sequence: CAWSMRSSGSWVNEQFF.

Details on this clone: The sample carries other DNA sequences with the same CDR3. The rearrangement joins TRBV14 to TRBJ2-7, with 8 bases aligning to TRBD2. CDR3 length: 14 residues. CDR1 is SGHDN and CDR2 is FVKESK in the germline V gene. J was trimmed by 1 base and V by 4 bases; bases with no gene match: 3. CDR3 region: CASSPGLASYEQYF. CDR3 in DNA: TGTGCCAGCAGCCCTGGACTAGCATCCTACGAGCAGTACTTC.

The chain links TRBV7-6 to TRBJ2-1, with a possible D match to TRBD2 (5 bases). Trimming took 3 bases from V and 4 from J, leaving 7 bases between them. Germline lookup yields CDR1 SGHVS and CDR2 FNYEAQ. The CDR3 is 13 residues long. The CDR3 region has the DNA TGTGCCAGCAGCTTGCGGGCGTACAATGAGCAGTTCTTC. Protein product: CASSLRAYNEQFF.

In the case of this clone: The sample carries other DNA sequences with the same CDR3. This chain joins TRBV18 and TRBJ2-1, with D perhaps TRBD2 (6 bases). Trimming cost V 5 bases and J 4 bases, with 9 bases left between them. CDR1 is KGHSH, CDR2 LQKENI, per germline. The CDR3 runs 13 residues. The CDR3 spells CASSSGLYNEQFF. CDR3 nucleotides: TGTGCCAGCTCATCGGGACTGTACAATGAGCAGTTCTTC.

The chain couples TRBV5-4 to TRBJ2-7; the match to TRBD2 covers 9 bases. Per germline, CDR1 SGHNT and CDR2 YYREEE (reference sequence). V lost 0 bases to trimming and J lost 2 bases; unmatched junction nucleotides: 12. This CDR3 spans 18 amino acids. The CDR3 loop reads CASSLVTSGPTPTYEQYF. The CDR3 nucleotides are TGTGCCAGCAGCTTGGTCACTAGCGGGCCCACTCCGACCTACGAGCAGTACTTC.

The J gene is TRBJ1-5, the V gene TRBV4-2; 8 bases are shared with TRBD1. In germline, CDR1 is LGHNA, CDR2 YNFKEQ. The CDR3 length is 17 residues. Germline trimming cut 4 bases from V and 6 bases from J; bases unmatched to any gene: 14. CDR3 bases: TGTGCCAGCAGCCGAGAGACCCCGGACAGGGACGGTCAGCCCCAGCATTTT. It is translated as CASSRETPDRDGQPQHF.

This rearrangement joins TRBV5-4 to TRBJ1-3; TRBD1 is a possible D gene (5 bases). The CDR3 loop spans 14 amino acids. Germline-derived CDR1 and CDR2 are SGHNT and YYREEE (reference sequence). Trimming cost V 5 bases and J 4 bases, with 13 bases left between them. The CDR3 DNA reads as TGTGCCAGCAGTTCCGCAGGGTTAGGAAACACCATATATTTT. It codes for CASSSAGLGNTIYF.

The genes are TRBV27 and TRBJ2-3, with 7 bases that match TRBD2. Germline-derived CDR1 and CDR2 are MNHEY and SMNVEV (reference sequence). J was trimmed by 3 bases and V by 4 bases; bases with no gene match: 7. The CDR3 consists of 15 residues. CDR3 DNA: TGTGCCAGCAGTTCGGGGGGTTTGGGGACAGATACGCAGTATTTT. It translates to CASSSGGLGTDTQYF.

The rearrangement links TRBV5-6 to TRBJ2-7, with TRBD2 identical over 9 bases. This CDR3 contains 13 residues. The junction had 3 bases not matched to a gene; V was cut back by 2 bases and J by 6 bases. Germline V gene data show CDR1 as SGHDT and CDR2 as YYEEEE. The CDR3 region has the DNA TGTGCCAGCAGCTTCTTAGCGGGAGCCGAGCAGTACTTC. Its translation: CASSFLAGAEQYF. The whole variable domain, remainder taken from reference TRBV5-6 and TRBJ2-7, is DAGVTQSPTHLIKTRGQQVTLRCSPKSGHDTVSWYQQALGQGPQFIFQYYEEEERQRGNFPDRFSGHQFPNYSSELNVNALLLGDSALYLCASSFLAGAEQYFGPGTRLTVT.

The chain couples TRBV27 to TRBJ2-3, with D possibly matching TRBD2 (6 bases). This CDR3 contains 15 residues. Germline CDR1 reads MNHEY; CDR2 reads SMNVEV (reference sequence). V gave up 2 bases and J gave up 0 bases, with 9 bases separating them. The CDR3 is CASSLIGTSTDTQYF. CDR3 in DNA: TGTGCCAGCAGTTTAATAGGGACTAGCACAGATACGCAGTATTTT.

This chain uses TRBV19 with TRBJ1-5; tentative D call: TRBD1 (6 bases). Germline values: CDR1 LNHDA, CDR2 SQIVND (reference sequence). The CDR3 spans 15 residues. The V gene lost 7 bases and the J gene lost 1 base, with 14 bases spanning the gap. CDR3 sequence reads: CASTTSGASNQPQHF. The CDR3 DNA reads TGTGCCAGTACGACCTCGGGGGCGAGCAATCAGCCCCAGCATTTT.

V and J are TRBV5-1 and TRBJ2-7, with 11 nucleotides matching TRBD1. Germline V lookup: CDR1 SGHRS, CDR2 YFSETQ. V lost 3 bases to trimming and J lost 3 bases; unmatched junction nucleotides: 5. The CDR3 is made up of 15 amino acids. The CDR3 region is CASSSTGTGGYEQYF. The CDR3 DNA sequence: TGCGCCAGCAGCTCGACCGGGACAGGGGGCTACGAGCAGTACTTC. Based on the CDR3 plus reference TRBV5-1 and TRBJ2-7, the full variable domain is KAGVTQTPRYLIKTRGQQVTLSCSPISGHRSVSWYQQTPGQGLQFLFEYFSETQRNKGNFPGRFSGRQFSNSRSEMNVSTLELGDSALYLCASSSTGTGGYEQYFGPGTRLTVT.